This note documents a single T cell receptor beta chain sequence. What it recognizes is unknown. Trimming left V 5 bases short and J 2 bases short, with 9 bases between. The CDR3 runs to 12 residues. CDR1 and CDR2 from the germline V gene are GTSNPN and SVGIG (reference sequence). Specified treatment: oral pan-JAK inhibitor, 5-10 mg twice daily. T lymphocytes (CD4+ and CD8+) were sorted from PBMCs. cDNA prepared by RNA extraction and subsequent reverse transcription served as the template for sequencing. TCRdb's table, derived via immunoSEQ multiplex PCR, lists solely in-frame clones and lacks some. Among under 350,000 clones listed, 55% to 75% were seen once. These data belong to a study of CD8+ T cells in alopecia areata. Whole-study results and caveats: Among the 100 top clones, expanded CD8+ clones, like scalp clonality, were significantly decreased by tofacitinib.

The origin of this receptor is a human donor with alopecia areata. The genes are TRBV30 and TRBJ1-1; D is possibly TRBD1 (6 bases). Sequencing was performed on CD4+ T cells sorted from blood, taken at week 24, from a patient treated with tofacitinib. CDR3 bases: TGTGCCTGGGGACAGTTTAACACTGAAGCTTTCTTT. It specifies CAWGQFNTEAFF.